This record covers a single T cell receptor (beta chain). Germline V gives CDR1 SGHAT, CDR2 FQNNGV. The CDR3 is 16 amino acids. Trimming shortened V by 5 bases and J by 2 bases, and 15 bases separated the two germline ends. These data come from a study of blood T cell repertoires in COVID-19. Overall study: Sources were T cells, B-cell-depleted T cells, or PBMCs; the material itself was cDNA or gDNA.

Authors' data handling: Estimates of nucleated cell counts were drawn from the amplification of reference gene primers. Libraries were prepared by immunoSEQ multiplex PCR; TCRdb keeps only in-frame clonotypes and omits some of them. V, J and clone size are those of that table, while D and trimming were read from the DNA. Of around 150,000 clones listed, approximately 79% were seen once; the top ten hold about 7.7%. Seattle cases were enrolled at active infection and followed longitudinally. Sequences were obtained from peripheral blood. This TCR came from a woman aged 40 to 50 with COVID-19, enrolled during active disease. This chain joins TRBV11-2 and TRBJ2-2, with a weak D call TRBD2 (5 bases). This CDR3 is CASSNERGINTGELFF. The CDR3 coding sequence is TGTGCCAGCAGCAATGAGAGAGGGATCAACACCGGGGAGCTGTTTTTT. The complete variable domain, with remaining parts taken from reference TRBV11-2 and TRBJ2-2, reads EAGVAQSPRYKIIEKRQSVAFWCNPISGHATLYWYQQILGQGPKLLIQFQNNGVVDDSQLPKDRFSAERLKGVDSTLKIQPAKLEDSAVYLCASSNERGINTGELFFGEGSRLTVL.